The 30 T cell receptor beta chains reported below all come from one sample, sequenced in a study of T cell repertoires in cytomegalovirus infection. MiXCR, applied by TCRdb to the reads, yields one record per CDR3 protein. The data hold under 850,000 distinct CDR3 sequences, with under 40% observed a single time. The sequencing sample was made of PBMCs. These receptors were collected from a human donor in good health (CMV status not recorded). Some clones in this sample may be carry-over from other donors' samples.

This clonotype was recorded a few times. The chain couples TRBV12-3 or TRBV12-4 to TRBJ1-1; TRBD1 aligns across 7 bases. This CDR3 has 15 residues. The junction had 8 bases not matched to a gene; V was cut back by 7 bases and J by 0 bases. CDR3 amino acids: CASTPRTGLNTEAFF. For the CDR3, the DNA is TGTGCCAGCACCCCTAGGACAGGACTGAACACTGAAGCTTTCTTT.

About this clonotype itself: This sequence may be a read error, since a much larger clone differs from it by one base. The V call is TRBV7-2, the J call TRBJ2-2; D is unresolved. Trimming took off 5 bases at V and 4 bases at J, with 11 bases between the two ends. Germline V gene sequence: CDR1 SGHTA, CDR2 FQGNSA. The CDR3 is 14 amino acids. CDR3: CASSPDWRTGELFF. The CDR3 DNA is TGTGCCAGCAGCCCGGATTGGCGCACCGGGGAGCTGTTTTTT.

The chain carries TRBV6-1 and TRBJ2-7; 9 nucleotides line up with TRBD2. The CDR3 runs 15 residues. V trimming: 7 bases; J trimming: 1 base; junction bases outside the gene matches: 8. CDR1 MNHNS and CDR2 SASEGT come from the germline V gene. DNA for the CDR3: TGTGCCAGCATCCACCCGACTAGCGGATCCTACGAGCAGTACTTC. This encodes CASIHPTSGSYEQYF.

The chain links TRBV7-2 to TRBJ2-7, with TRBD1 matching over 7 bases. From germline, CDR1 is SGHTA and CDR2 FQGNSA. The CDR3 covers 16 residues. Trimming cost V 1 base and J 6 bases; bases outside gene matches: 12. The CDR3 nucleotides are TGTGCCAGCAGCTTAGATTACAGGGGCCTAGCCAGCGAGCAGTACTTC. It translates to CASSLDYRGLASEQYF.

The chain carries TRBV5-1 and TRBJ1-3; D gene ambiguous. This CDR3 spans 16 amino acids. Germline CDR1 is SGHRS and CDR2 is YFSETQ. Trimming stripped 0 bases from V and 0 bases from J, with 10 bases between. This chain's CDR3 is CASSLEAVSSGNTIYF. CDR3 nucleotides: TGCGCCAGCAGCTTGGAGGCGGTTAGCTCTGGAAACACCATATATTTT.

This sequence joins TRBV7-2 and TRBJ1-3; D is possibly TRBD1 (5 bases). Germline values: CDR1 SGHTA, CDR2 FQGNSA. V lost 1 base and J 0 bases, leaving 10 bases between the germline ends. The length of the CDR3 is 16 residues. In DNA form, the CDR3 reads TGTGCCAGCAGCTTAGGGGGGTTGCGCTCTGGAAACACCATATATTTT. Translated: CASSLGGLRSGNTIYF. The full variable domain, in which reference TRBV7-2 and TRBJ1-3 provide the parts outside the CDR3, is GAGVSQSPSNKVTEKGKDVELRCDPISGHTALYWYRQSLGQGLEFLIYFQGNSAPDKSGLPSDRFSAERTGGSVSTLTIQRTQQEDSAVYLCASSLGGLRSGNTIYFGEGSWLTVV.

Note on this clonotype: This may be a read error: a much more frequent sequence differs by one nucleotide. V and J are TRBV7-9 and TRBJ2-6; 7 nucleotides line up with TRBD1. Germline V gives CDR1 SEHNR, CDR2 FQNEAQ (reference sequence). The CDR3 totals 15 residues. Here the CDR3 reads CDSSLRQGRANVLTF. Written as DNA, the CDR3 is TGTGACAGCAGCTTGCGACAGGGTAGGGCCAACGTCCTGACTTTC.

The table lists this clonotype with a few counts. The chain links TRBV6-1 to TRBJ1-2; 10 bases align to TRBD1. The J segment lost 1 base and the V segment lost 5 bases, leaving 7 bases of the junction unmatched. Germline loops: CDR1 MNHNS, CDR2 SASEGT. CDR3 length: 16 residues. In nucleotides, the CDR3 is TGTGCCAGCAGTCTCCGGGACAGGGGCCATAACTATGGCTACACCTTC. It codes for CASSLRDRGHNYGYTF.

This clonotype was detected ten times or more. Its ends do not fully match the called genes, so a read error is possible. The V call is TRBV6-1, the J call TRBJ1-1; 7 bases are a match to TRBD1. This CDR3 is 16 amino acids long. CDR1 and CDR2 (germline): MNHNS, SASEGT. The DNA of the CDR3 is TGTGCCAGTAGTGCAACAGGGGCGGCAATGAACACTGAAGCTTTCTTT. This encodes CASSATGAAMNTEAFF.

Concerning this clonotype: This may arise from a read error, as a much more abundant clone is one base away. This chain links TRBV20-1 with TRBJ2-5; D ambiguous. Germline V gene sequence: CDR1 DFQATT, CDR2 SNEGSKA (reference sequence). The CDR3 totals 14 residues. The CDR3 loop is CSSRTLWGQETQYF. CDR3 coding DNA: TGCAGTTCTAGGACCCTATGGGGCCAAGAGACCCAGTACTTC.

This clonotype was recorded only once. The germline gene is not matched at one end of the junction; a read error may be the cause. The CDR3 coding sequence is TGTGACAGTAGTATCTTGGGCCCAGGGGATCAGCCCCAGCATTTT. It encodes CDSSILGPGDQPQHF. This rearrangement joins TRBV19 to TRBJ1-5, with D perhaps TRBD1 (6 bases). The CDR3 contains 15 residues. In germline, CDR1 is LNHDA, CDR2 SQIVND (reference sequence).

J is TRBJ2-3 and V is TRBV10-3; possible D gene TRBD2, 6 bases. This CDR3 is 13 amino acids long. In germline, CDR1 is ENHRY, CDR2 SYGVKD. V gave up 4 bases and J gave up 6 bases, with 11 bases separating them. The CDR3 region is CAISVRRGDTQYF. The DNA for the CDR3 is TGTGCCATCAGTGTTCGCCGGGGGGATACGCAGTATTTT.

This clonotype turned up a few times. The gene calls are TRBV4-1 and TRBJ1-6, with D perhaps matching TRBD1 (5 bases). The V end was cut by 1 base, the J end by 0 bases, with 16 bases between. Germline lookup yields CDR1 MGHRA and CDR2 YSYEKL. CDR3 length equals 19 residues. CDR3 DNA sequence: TGCGCCAGCAGCCAAGCCAGGGAGAACACTTACTCCTATAATTCACCCCTCCACTTT. Amino acids: CASSQARENTYSYNSPLHF.

The genes are TRBV24-1 and TRBJ1-5; D not resolved. CDR3 size: 12 residues. Germline V gene sequence: CDR1 KGHDR, CDR2 SFDVKD. V lost 4 bases to trimming and J lost 11 bases, with 11 bases between them. CDR3 loop: CATSEGLGSQHF. CDR3 DNA sequence: TGTGCCACCAGTGAGGGCCTCGGATCCCAGCATTTT.

Many counts were recorded for this clonotype. V is TRBV7-2 and J is TRBJ2-5, with 9 bases aligning to TRBD1. V lost 1 base to trimming and J lost 2 bases; unmatched junction nucleotides: 8. The germline V gene has CDR1 SGHTA and CDR2 FQGNSA. There are 17 residues in the CDR3. CDR3 in DNA: TGTGCCAGCAGCTTAGGCGCGGGGACAGGGCTACAAGAGACCCAGTACTTC. Its translation is CASSLGAGTGLQETQYF.

This clonotype was seen only a few times. The V call is TRBV7-2, the J call TRBJ1-5; possible D gene TRBD1, 5 bases. The CDR3 extends over 15 amino acids. The germline V and J ends were trimmed by 4 bases and 4 bases, with 14 bases remaining between them. Germline V gene sequence: CDR1 SGHTA, CDR2 FQGNSA. CDR3 protein: CASSSSGARNQPQHF. The CDR3 DNA is TGTGCCAGCAGCTCGTCCGGGGCGAGAAATCAGCCCCAGCATTTT.

Only a few counts were recorded for this clonotype. The gene calls are TRBV6-1 and TRBJ1-1; no clear D. The germline V and J ends were trimmed by 2 bases and 1 base, with 5 bases remaining between them. There are 13 residues in the CDR3. CDR1 is MNHNS and CDR2 is SASEGT in the germline V gene. The CDR3 DNA follows: TGTGCCAGCAGTGAAATCGGGAACACTGAAGCTTTCTTT. Its protein is CASSEIGNTEAFF.

The V gene is TRBV29-1, the J gene TRBJ1-1; 8 positions agree with TRBD1. The CDR3 sequence is 10 residues long. J was trimmed by 10 bases and V by 6 bases; bases with no gene match: 4. Germline assignment: CDR1 SQVTM and CDR2 ANQGSEA. Written as DNA, the CDR3 is TGCAGCGTCGCTGACAGGGGAGCTTTCTTT. It specifies CSVADRGAFF.

The sample holds a few counts of this clonotype. The J gene is TRBJ2-4, the V gene TRBV19; 7 nucleotides agree with TRBD2. V gave up 7 bases and J gave up 0 bases; unmatched junction bases: 9. Germline V gives CDR1 LNHDA, CDR2 SQIVND (reference sequence). The CDR3 totals 16 residues. The CDR3 is CASNPRGELAKNIQYF. CDR3 DNA sequence: TGTGCCAGTAACCCTCGGGGGGAGCTAGCCAAAAACATTCAGTACTTC.

The sample holds a few counts of this clonotype. This chain links TRBV6-1 with TRBJ1-5; D unclear. The CDR3 spans 14 residues. Looked up from germline, CDR1 is MNHNS and CDR2 is SASEGT. V lost 6 bases to trimming and J lost 0 bases, with 9 bases between them. The CDR3 spells CASRSPHSNQPQHF. CDR3 nucleotides: TGTGCCAGCAGAAGCCCTCATAGCAATCAGCCCCAGCATTTT.

This clonotype was counted only a few times. The rearrangement joins TRBV12-3 or TRBV12-4 to TRBJ1-2, with unresolved D. V lost 5 bases, J lost 5 bases, and 6 bases lay in between. CDR3 length equals 11 residues. DNA of the CDR3: TGTGCCAGCAGTGAACGTTATGGCTACACCTTC. Encoded protein: CASSERYGYTF.

J is TRBJ2-1 and V is TRBV5-1; TRBD1 matches 8 bases. Trimming cost V 4 bases and J 2 bases; bases outside gene matches: 5. Germline values: CDR1 SGHRS, CDR2 YFSETQ. CDR3 length equals 15 residues. In DNA form, the CDR3 reads TGCGCCAGCAGCCCTTGGACAGGGACCTACAATGAGCAGTTCTTC. It codes for CASSPWTGTYNEQFF.

This clonotype was observed at least ten times. The chain joins TRBV7-2 to TRBJ1-1; 8 bases are shared with TRBD1. Germline trimming cut 4 bases from V and 2 bases from J; bases unmatched to any gene: 6. The CDR3 has 15 residues. Germline assignment: CDR1 SGHTA and CDR2 FQGNSA. CDR3 protein: CASSSRTGRNTEAFF. In DNA form, the CDR3 reads TGTGCCAGCAGCTCGCGGACAGGGAGAAACACTGAAGCTTTCTTT. Supplemented by reference TRBV7-2 and TRBJ1-1, the full variable domain reads GAGVSQSPSNKVTEKGKDVELRCDPISGHTALYWYRQSLGQGLEFLIYFQGNSAPDKSGLPSDRFSAERTGGSVSTLTIQRTQQEDSAVYLCASSSRTGRNTEAFFGQGTRLTVV.

This clonotype was seen only a few times. The rearrangement uses TRBV4-1 and TRBJ2-5, with 14 bases lining up with TRBD2. The V gene end was trimmed by 5 bases and the J gene end by 3 bases; junction bases not matched to a gene: 2. CDR1 and CDR2 from the germline V gene are MGHRA and YSYEKL. This CDR3 is built from 15 residues. The CDR3 loop reads CASSMGLAGEETQYF. Here the CDR3 DNA reads TGCGCCAGCAGCATGGGACTAGCGGGGGAAGAGACCCAGTACTTC.

This clonotype was seen a handful of times. The gene calls are TRBV12-3 or TRBV12-4 and TRBJ2-3; a possible D gene is TRBD1 (6 bases). The length of the CDR3 is 15 residues. Trimming pared 5 bases from V and 2 bases from J, leaving 14 bases between. CDR3 residues: CASSPGHHYTDTQYF. Written as DNA, the CDR3 is TGTGCCAGCAGTCCGGGACATCATTACACAGATACGCAGTATTTT.

On this clonotype itself: One end of the junction varies from germline; a read error may be responsible. This chain links TRBV5-6 with TRBJ1-1; the D is unclear. This CDR3 is 13 amino acids long. CDR1 is SGHDT, CDR2 YYEEEE, per germline. The DNA for the CDR3 is TGTGCCAGCAGCTTGGCCGGGAACGCTGAAGCTTTCTTT. Protein sequence: CASSLAGNAEAFF.

The chain recombines TRBV11-2 with TRBJ2-1, with 8 bases identical to TRBD2. V was pared by 3 bases and J by 4 bases, with 8 bases of the junction left unmatched. This CDR3 region has 16 residues. Germline V gives CDR1 SGHAT, CDR2 FQNNGV. In DNA form, the CDR3 reads TGTGCCAGCAGCTTGAGGCCGGGGGGGGGATACAATGAGCAGTTCTTC. As protein: CASSLRPGGGYNEQFF.

The chain combines TRBV6-1 with TRBJ2-2; 11 bases align to TRBD1. V was pared by 7 bases and J by 1 base, with 8 bases of the junction left unmatched. The CDR3 loop spans 17 amino acids. From germline, CDR1 is MNHNS and CDR2 SASEGT. CDR3 DNA sequence: TGTGCCAGCACTCGCGACGGGACAGGGGGGAACACCGGGGAGCTGTTTTTT. Residues: CASTRDGTGGNTGELFF.

This clonotype was seen a handful of times. This sequence joins TRBV6-5 and TRBJ1-6, with 7 positions matching TRBD1. Germline CDR1 MNHEY, CDR2 SVGAGI. V dropped 6 bases and J dropped 6; count of bases not matched to a gene: 14. The CDR3 contains 17 residues. The CDR3 nucleotides are TGTGCCAGCAGGGGGGGTCGGGACAGACGTCCTAATTCACCCCTCCACTTT. It specifies CASRGGRDRRPNSPLHF.

Concerning this clonotype: Given the absence of the conserved phenylalanine or tryptophan at the CDR3 end, a read error is likely. The chain employs TRBV12-3 or TRBV12-4 and TRBJ1-5; D not certain. V dropped 7 bases and J dropped 0 bases, with 4 bases sitting between them. This CDR3 region has 12 residues. The CDR3 spells CASKDSNQPQHL. Here the CDR3 DNA reads TGTGCCAGCAAAGATAGCAATCAGCCCCAGCATCTT.